This entry lists 26 T cell receptor beta chains sequenced from one sample in a study of Ad26.COV2.S vaccination and SARS-CoV-2 variants. Treatment noted: 15 to 20 received Ad26.COV2.S at low or high dose, single or two shots; about 5 received placebo; per-sample allocation not given. Following the first vaccine or placebo injection, samples were taken on day 63. TCRdb keeps only in-frame clones here, not all; method: immunoSEQ multiplex PCR. Altogether about 320,000 clones are present, approximately 86% being singletons, with the ten largest covering around 1.9%. The specimen comprised peripheral blood, sampled in a trial of Ad26.COV2.S vaccine versus placebo. These TCRs come from a person aged 18-65 years who received the Ad26.COV2.S COVID-19 vaccine or a placebo.

The V call is TRBV19, the J call TRBJ1-6; a weak D match, TRBD1 (6 bases). Trimming shortened V by 5 bases and J by 8 bases, and 19 bases separated the two germline ends. Germline CDR1 reads LNHDA; CDR2 reads SQIVND (reference sequence). The CDR3 length is 16 residues. The CDR3 spells CASSAWGGPSDSPLHF. CDR3 bases: TGTGCCAGTAGTGCGTGGGGGGGCCCGTCCGATTCACCCCTCCACTTT. The full variable domain, with the rest looked up from reference TRBV19 and TRBJ1-6, is DGGITQSPKYLFRKEGQNVTLSCEQNLNHDAMYWYRQDPGQGLRLIYYSQIVNDFQKGDIAEGYSVSREKKESFPLTVTSAQKNPTAFYLCASSAWGGPSDSPLHFGNGTRLTVT.

The chain couples TRBV11-2 to TRBJ2-1, with D tentatively TRBD2 (5 bases). This CDR3 region has 13 residues. Trimming removed 1 base at V and 9 bases at J, with 10 bases between. Per germline, CDR1 SGHAT and CDR2 FQNNGV. CDR3 sequence (DNA): TGTGCCAGCAGCTTAGGCTCGGCGGGTGAGCAGTTCTTC. Translating it yields CASSLGSAGEQFF.

The rearrangement uses TRBV19 and TRBJ2-2, with 8 bases lining up with TRBD2. V shed 5 bases, J shed 5 bases, and the junction held 7 bases outside the gene matches. The CDR3 extends over 15 amino acids. CDR1 and CDR2 from the germline V gene are LNHDA and SQIVND (reference sequence). Here the CDR3 DNA reads TGTGCCAGTAGTGATGCGGGGGGAAGAACCGGGGAGCTGTTTTTT. Translating gives CASSDAGGRTGELFF.

Only one count was recorded for this clone. The chain uses TRBV18 and TRBJ1-2, with 7 bases matching TRBD1. V shed 6 bases and J 7 bases; nucleotides not matched to a gene: 14. The CDR3 is made up of 15 amino acids. Germline-derived CDR1 and CDR2 are KGHSH and LQKENI. CDR3 nucleotide sequence: TGTGCCAGCTCTACAACCCGGGACAGCCTAGGTGGCTACACCTTC. Its translation is CASSTTRDSLGGYTF.

The chain couples TRBV4-2 to TRBJ1-5; no firm D call. Trimming shortened V by 3 bases and J by 3 bases, and 18 bases separated the two germline ends. CDR1 is LGHNA, CDR2 YNFKEQ, per germline. The CDR3 contains 17 residues. This CDR3 reads CASSHPPGSPLNQPQHF. CDR3 nucleotide sequence: TGTGCCAGCAGCCATCCACCCGGGTCTCCTCTCAATCAGCCCCAGCATTTT.

The chain couples TRBV7-9 to TRBJ1-2, with D hard to call. CDR1 and CDR2 from the germline V gene are SEHNR and FQNEAQ (reference sequence). V was cut by 9 bases and J by 6 bases, with 17 bases left in between. There are 13 residues in the CDR3. The CDR3 DNA reads TGTGCCAGTGGGCTGGTCCAGGCAGATGGCTACACCTTC. This translates into CASGLVQADGYTF.

CDR3 in amino acids: CASSPTGVSGANVLTF. The CDR3 DNA reads as TGCGCCAGCAGCCCGACCGGGGTCTCTGGGGCCAACGTCCTGACTTTC. V gene TRBV5-1 combines with J gene TRBJ2-6; TRBD2 might be the D (5 bases). Trimming left V 4 bases short and J 0 bases short, with 11 bases between. The V gene's germline CDR1 is SGHRS and CDR2 YFSETQ. This CDR3 spans 16 amino acids.

Comments on this clone: Other nucleotide sequences from this sample produce the same CDR3. The CDR3 nucleotides read TGTGCCAGCTCACCACGGAGACAATCGAACACTGAAGCTTTCTTT. It encodes CASSPRRQSNTEAFF. The chain has TRBV18 and TRBJ1-1, with no clear D. CDR1 is KGHSH, CDR2 LQKENI, per germline. V was clipped by 1 base and J by 1 base, with 10 bases between them. This CDR3 is built from 15 residues.

This clone is a singleton in its sample. The J gene is TRBJ2-3, the V gene TRBV7-9; 7 bases fit TRBD1. Trimming cost V 2 bases and J 4 bases; bases outside gene matches: 3. The CDR3 runs 14 residues. CDR1 and CDR2 (germline): SEHNR, FQNEAQ (reference sequence). The CDR3 is CASSLTQGADTQYF. CDR3 coding DNA: TGTGCCAGCAGCTTAACCCAGGGGGCAGATACGCAGTATTTT.

The genes are TRBV5-1 and TRBJ2-2; D possibly corresponds to TRBD2 (5 bases). Trimming left V 4 bases short and J 3 bases short, with 13 bases between. The CDR3 totals 15 residues. Germline assignment: CDR1 SGHRS and CDR2 YFSETQ. CDR3 nucleotides: TGCGCCAGCAGCCCTGGAGAGGGTTACACCGGGGAGCTGTTTTTT. This translates into CASSPGEGYTGELFF.

V gene TRBV7-2 combines with J gene TRBJ1-5, with TRBD1 matching 8 bases. V shed 1 base, J shed 1 base, and the junction held 0 bases outside the gene matches. In germline, CDR1 is SGHTA, CDR2 FQGNSA. The length of the CDR3 is 15 residues. The CDR3 region is CASSLGTGSNQPQHF. The CDR3 DNA is TGTGCCAGCAGCTTAGGGACAGGGAGCAATCAGCCCCAGCATTTT.

The gene calls are TRBV7-2 and TRBJ1-3; 10 bases are a match to TRBD1. Germline V lookup: CDR1 SGHTA, CDR2 FQGNSA. Trimming removed 5 bases from V and 3 bases from J; junction bases left unmatched: 10. The CDR3 is 17 residues long. The CDR3 loop reads CASSLTGTGVGGNTIYF. The CDR3 DNA reads as TGTGCCAGCAGCCTTACCGGGACAGGGGTCGGTGGAAACACCATATATTTT.

V usage is TRBV28 and J usage is TRBJ1-6; the D is unclear. V shed 7 bases and J shed 6 bases, with 13 bases lying between them. Germline CDR1 reads MDHEN; CDR2 reads SYDVKM. CDR3 size: 14 residues. The CDR3, as DNA: TGTGCCAGCATTCCGGAGGACGGTAATTCACCCCTCCACTTT. Translating gives CASIPEDGNSPLHF.

This clone has a single count. V gene TRBV7-9 combines with J gene TRBJ2-2; 8 nucleotides line up with TRBD1. The germline V gene encodes CDR1 SEHNR and CDR2 FQNEAQ (reference sequence). The CDR3 spans 16 residues. Trimming removed 5 bases from V and 5 bases from J; junction bases left unmatched: 10. The CDR3 region is CASSIQRTGFTGELFF. CDR3 coding DNA: TGTGCCAGCAGCATCCAAAGGACAGGGTTTACCGGGGAGCTGTTTTTT.

The V and J genes are TRBV3-1 (or the pseudogene TRBV3-2) and TRBJ2-7, with D perhaps TRBD2 (7 bases). Trimming removed 5 bases from V and 5 bases from J, with 16 bases in between. CDR3 length: 14 residues. CDR1 and CDR2 (germline): LGHDT, YNNKEL (reference sequence). The DNA for the CDR3 is TGTGCCAGCAGCGACGGCGGGGGCTCGAACGAGCAGTACTTC. As protein: CASSDGGGSNEQYF.

The rearrangement links TRBV18 to TRBJ2-7; D ambiguous. The CDR3 contains 14 residues. Germline assignment: CDR1 KGHSH and CDR2 LQKENI. The V end lost 6 bases, the J end lost 7 bases, and 19 bases lay between the germline ends. In DNA, the CDR3 is TGTGCCAGCTCCCCCAAGCCGGGCGTGACTGAGCAGTACTTC. It codes for CASSPKPGVTEQYF.

The V call is TRBV19, the J call TRBJ1-5; D may be TRBD1 (5 bases). The CDR3 loop spans 14 amino acids. The germline V gene encodes CDR1 LNHDA and CDR2 SQIVND (reference sequence). The ends were cut back, 4 bases at V and 0 bases at J, with 7 bases in the middle. CDR3 sequence (DNA): TGTGCCAGTAGTAACAGGAATAGCAATCAGCCCCAGCATTTT. It yields the protein CASSNRNSNQPQHF.

This sequence joins TRBV6-1 and TRBJ1-1; 8 bases are a match to TRBD1. The J segment lost 2 bases and the V segment lost 2 bases, leaving 4 bases of the junction unmatched. Germline CDR1 is MNHNS and CDR2 is SASEGT. The CDR3 has 15 amino acids. The CDR3 nucleotides are TGTGCCAGCAGTGAACCCGGGACAGGAAACACTGAAGCTTTCTTT. It specifies CASSEPGTGNTEAFF.

This clone was observed once. The chain joins TRBV2 to TRBJ1-4, with TRBD1 as a possible D gene (5 bases). The CDR3 runs to 15 residues. The germline V gene encodes CDR1 SNHLY and CDR2 FYNNEI. Trimming pared 6 bases from V and 7 bases from J, leaving 18 bases between. This chain's CDR3 is CASRPYQGWGEKLFF. In nucleotides, the CDR3 is TGTGCCAGCAGGCCTTATCAGGGTTGGGGTGAAAAACTGTTTTTT. Looking up the rest from reference TRBV2 and TRBJ1-4 gives the full variable domain: EPEVTQTPSHQVTQMGQEVILRCVPISNHLYFYWYRQILGQKVEFLVSFYNNEISEKSEIFDDQFSVERPDGSNFTLKIRSTKLEDSAMYFCASRPYQGWGEKLFFGSGTQLSVL.

The CDR3 loop is CATAPGLAVYNEQFF. Written as DNA, the CDR3 is TGTGCCACCGCACCGGGACTAGCGGTATACAATGAGCAGTTCTTC. This chain uses TRBV25-1 with TRBJ2-1; 11 bases agree with TRBD2. With 10 bases clipped from V and 4 bases from J, the junction kept 9 bases outside the gene matches. The germline CDR1 and CDR2 sequences are MGHDK and SYGVNS. The CDR3 has 15 amino acids.

CDR3 protein: CASSAQIGSGNTIYF. CDR3 nucleotide sequence: TGTGCCAGCAGTGCCCAAATTGGGTCTGGAAACACCATATATTTT. The chain has TRBV2 and TRBJ1-3; D remains ambiguous. The germline gives CDR1 SNHLY, CDR2 FYNNEI. Trimming cost V 4 bases and J 1 base, with 11 bases left between them. CDR3 length: 15 amino acids.

As for this clone: Other DNA sequences in this sample translate to the same CDR3. V usage is TRBV5-1 and J usage is TRBJ1-2; D gene uncertain. CDR1 and CDR2 (germline): SGHRS, YFSETQ. Between the trimmed V and J ends, which lost 0 bases and 3 bases, there was a span of 6 bases. The CDR3 length is 13 residues. The CDR3 reads CASSLDGDYGYTF. The CDR3 bases are TGCGCCAGCAGCTTGGATGGGGACTATGGCTACACCTTC.

This clone has a single count. The genes are TRBV12-3 or TRBV12-4 and TRBJ2-2; D unclear. The CDR3 totals 12 residues. Trimming stripped 3 bases from V and 6 bases from J, with 5 bases between. CDR3 in amino acids: CASSFSPGELFF. DNA of the CDR3: TGTGCCAGCAGTTTTTCGCCCGGGGAGCTGTTTTTT.

This clone has just a few counts. The V call is TRBV3-1 (or the pseudogene TRBV3-2), the J call TRBJ1-6; TRBD1 matches 11 bases. CDR1 LGHDT and CDR2 YNNKEL come from the germline V gene (reference sequence). The CDR3 contains 14 residues. The J segment lost 9 bases and the V segment lost 6 bases, leaving 4 bases of the junction unmatched. The CDR3 protein is CASRGTGGGSPLHF. The CDR3 coding sequence is TGTGCCAGCAGGGGGACAGGGGGTGGTTCACCCCTCCACTTT.

V is TRBV29-1 and J is TRBJ2-1; 7 bases align to TRBD1. Germline CDR1 is SQVTM and CDR2 is ANQGSEA. The V gene end was trimmed by 7 bases and the J gene end by 13 bases; junction bases not matched to a gene: 10. There are 11 residues in the CDR3. The CDR3 is CSANSGTDQFF. CDR3 nucleotides: TGCAGCGCAAACTCCGGGACAGATCAGTTCTTC.

The J gene is TRBJ2-7, the V gene TRBV6-5, with 12 bases that match TRBD1. The germline V gene encodes CDR1 MNHEY and CDR2 SVGAGI. The CDR3 is 14 amino acids. Losses at the gene ends were 6 bases for V and 4 bases for J; bases not matched to a gene: 4. DNA of the CDR3: TGTGCCAGCAGGCCGGGACAGGGGGCGTACGAGCAGTACTTC. The encoded protein is CASRPGQGAYEQYF.